This record concerns one TCR beta chain sequence. Its antigen remains unknown. Deletions cut 1 base from V and 6 bases from J, with 10 bases between. The CDR3 runs 13 residues. The germline V gene encodes CDR1 SQVTM and CDR2 ANQGSEA. The record originates from a study of cytomegalovirus exposure and HLA in healthy donors. Regarding the study as a whole: Immune exposure information available was restricted to CMV serostatus. Because they were indistinguishable, some V segments, including TRBV6-2 and TRBV6-3, were excluded. Overall, under 200 TCR beta chains were annotated as cytomegalovirus-associated.

Researchers ran the PCR with 60 Vbeta and 13 Jbeta primers. The table came from immunoSEQ multiplex PCR; TCRdb's copy has only in-frame clones and leaves some out. The sample yields 180,000 or so clones, 75% to 85% seen once. Sequenced: PBMCs. The V and J genes are TRBV29-1 and TRBJ2-1, with TRBD2 as a possible D gene (5 bases). This TCR was recovered from a man between 18 and 29 years old in good health and CMV-seronegative. CDR3 amino acids: CSVEVDSVNEQFF. CDR3 in DNA: TGCAGCGTTGAAGTGGATAGCGTCAATGAGCAGTTCTTC.